This TCR beta chain was captured by sequencing in a study of response to subunit inactivated influenza vaccine. Overall study results and limits: Each seasonal flu vaccination may recruit only limited new T cells, authors suggested.

V was trimmed by 4 bases and J by 6 bases, leaving 12 bases between them. The CDR3 contains 13 residues. Germline values: CDR1 MGHDK, CDR2 SYGVNS. One entry per CDR3 protein, called by TCRdb with MiXCR from the RT-PCR reads. The sample lists over 800,000 distinct CDR3 sequences, 21% occurring once. This clonotype was counted a few times. Its target is not known. This specimen was PBMCs from blood, taken around 5 days after vaccination. The V call is TRBV25-1, the J call TRBJ1-1, with D unresolved. The TCR originated in a man in his forties or fifties who received an inactivated influenza vaccine. The CDR3 DNA sequence: TGTGCCAGCAGTGCTCGCGGATCCCCTGAAGCTTTCTTT. Protein product: CASSARGSPEAFF.